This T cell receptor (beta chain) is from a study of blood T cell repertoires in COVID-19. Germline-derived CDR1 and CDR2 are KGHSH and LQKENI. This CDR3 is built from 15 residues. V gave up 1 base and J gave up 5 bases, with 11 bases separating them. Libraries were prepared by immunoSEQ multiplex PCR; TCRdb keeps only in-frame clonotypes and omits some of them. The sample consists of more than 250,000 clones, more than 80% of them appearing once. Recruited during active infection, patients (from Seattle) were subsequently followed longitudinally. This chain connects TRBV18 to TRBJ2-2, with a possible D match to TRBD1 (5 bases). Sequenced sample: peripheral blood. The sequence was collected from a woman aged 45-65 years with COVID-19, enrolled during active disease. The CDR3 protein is CASSPQGVRTGELFF. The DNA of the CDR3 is TGTGCCAGCTCACCACAAGGGGTCCGGACCGGGGAGCTGTTTTTT.